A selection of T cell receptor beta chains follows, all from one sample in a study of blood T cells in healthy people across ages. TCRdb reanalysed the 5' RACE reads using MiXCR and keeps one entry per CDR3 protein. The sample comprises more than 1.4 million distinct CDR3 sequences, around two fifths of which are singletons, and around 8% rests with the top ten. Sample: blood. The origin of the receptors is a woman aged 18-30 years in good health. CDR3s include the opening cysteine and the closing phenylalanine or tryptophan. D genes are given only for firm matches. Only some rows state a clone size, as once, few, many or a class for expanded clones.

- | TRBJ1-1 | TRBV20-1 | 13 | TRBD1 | TGCAGTGCACCACAGGGGGTGAACACTGAAGCTTTCTTT | CSAPQGVNTEAFF
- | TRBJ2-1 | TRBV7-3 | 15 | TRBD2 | TGTGCCAGCAGCTTATCGGCTAGCGGGGGTGGTGAGCAGTTCTTC | CASSLSASGGGEQFF
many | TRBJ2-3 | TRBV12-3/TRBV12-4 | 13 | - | TGTGCCAGCAGTTTATGGGCGGGAGATACGCAGTATTTT | CASSLWAGDTQYF
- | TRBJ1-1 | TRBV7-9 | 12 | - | TGTGCCAGCCGGCCGGGGGACACTGAAGCTTTCTTT | CASRPGDTEAFF
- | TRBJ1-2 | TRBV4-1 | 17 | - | TGCGCCAGCAGCCAAGAATTCCCTGTATTCGGGGATTATGGCTACACCTTC | CASSQEFPVFGDYGYTF
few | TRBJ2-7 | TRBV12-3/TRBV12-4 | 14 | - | TGTGCCAGCAGTATACCGGGACACACCTACGAGCAGTACTTC | CASSIPGHTYEQYF
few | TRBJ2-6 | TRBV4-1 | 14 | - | TGCGCCAGCAGCCCGAGGCCTGGGGCCAACGTCCTGACTTTC | CASSPRPGANVLTF
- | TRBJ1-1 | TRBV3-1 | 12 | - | TGTGCCATCGGAGCCGTCGGCACTGAAGCTTTCTTT | CAIGAVGTEAFF
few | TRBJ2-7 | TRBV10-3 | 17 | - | TGTGCCATCAGTGGTAGCCATGCGGACGAGAGCTCCTACGAGCAGTACTTC | CAISGSHADESSYEQYF
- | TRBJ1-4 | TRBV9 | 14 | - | TGTGCCAGCAGCGTAGGCAGGGTAGATGAAAAACTGTTTTTT | CASSVGRVDEKLFF
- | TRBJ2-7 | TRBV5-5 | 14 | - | TGTGCCAGCACCCGTACGGGAACCAACAAGGAGCAGTACTTC | CASTRTGTNKEQYF
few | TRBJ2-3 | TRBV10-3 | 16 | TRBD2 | TGTGCCATCAGTGAGTCGGCTAGCGGGCCCACAGATACGCAGTATTTT | CAISESASGPTDTQYF
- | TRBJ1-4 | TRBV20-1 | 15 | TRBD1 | TGCAGTGCCCCATCCAGGACAGGGATAGGTGAAAAACTGTTTTTT | CSAPSRTGIGEKLFF
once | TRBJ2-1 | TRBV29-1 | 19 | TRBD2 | TGCAGCGTTGAAGACCGAGGGACTAGCGGGAGAAGTAGCCAAGAGACCCAGTTCTTC | CSVEDRGTSGRSSQETQFF
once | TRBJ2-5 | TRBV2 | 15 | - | TGTGCCAGCAGTGAAGCGAACAGGGCGGGGGAGACCCAGTACTTC | CASSEANRAGETQYF
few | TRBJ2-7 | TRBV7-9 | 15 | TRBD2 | TGTGCCAGCAGCTTACGACCGGGAGGCCCCTACGAGCAGTACTTC | CASSLRPGGPYEQYF
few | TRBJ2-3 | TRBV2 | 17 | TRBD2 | TGTGCCAGCAGTGGGACTAGCGGGGCCTCTAGCACAGATACGCAGTATTTT | CASSGTSGASSTDTQYF
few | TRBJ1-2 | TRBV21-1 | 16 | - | TGTGCCAGCAGCCCACAGGCGGCAGGGGTAGGCTATGGCTACACCTTC | CASSPQAAGVGYGYTF
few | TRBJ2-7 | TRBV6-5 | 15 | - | TGTGCCAGCAGTTACTCGGTCCGGGAGTCCTACGAGCAGTACTTC | CASSYSVRESYEQYF
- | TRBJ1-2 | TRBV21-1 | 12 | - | TGTGCCAGCAACCAGGGGATCTATGGCTACACCTTC | CASNQGIYGYTF
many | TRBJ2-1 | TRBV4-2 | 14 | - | TGTGCCAGCAGCCAAGGACTAGAGTACAATGAGCAGTTCTTC | CASSQGLEYNEQFF
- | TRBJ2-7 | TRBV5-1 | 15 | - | TGCGCCAGCAGCTTGGGCCAGGCCGGGTATTACGAGCAGTACTTC | CASSLGQAGYYEQYF
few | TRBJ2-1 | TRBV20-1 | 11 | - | TGCAGTGCCCCGGACCACAATGAGCAGTTCTTC | CSAPDHNEQFF
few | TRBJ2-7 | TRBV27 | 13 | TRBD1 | TGTGCCAGCAGAGGACAGGTCTCCTACGAGCAGTACTTC | CASRGQVSYEQYF
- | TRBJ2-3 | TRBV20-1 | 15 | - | TGCAGTGCCGCCAGGGGGGGGGCCAGTAAAGATACGCAGTATTTT | CSAARGGASKDTQYF
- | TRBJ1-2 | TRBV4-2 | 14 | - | TGTGCCAGCAGCCTCATAAGTAATTCAGAGGGCTACACCTTC | CASSLISNSEGYTF
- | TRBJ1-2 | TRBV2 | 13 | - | TGTGCCAGCACGGGGGTCGCAAACTATGGCTACACCTTC | CASTGVANYGYTF
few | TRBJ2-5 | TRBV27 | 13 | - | TGTGCCAGCAGTTTAAACTGGGAAGAGACCCAGTACTTC | CASSLNWEETQYF
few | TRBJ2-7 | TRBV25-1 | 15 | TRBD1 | TGTGCCAGCAGTGATCCAGGGGGCGTCAGCTACGAGCAGTACTTC | CASSDPGGVSYEQYF
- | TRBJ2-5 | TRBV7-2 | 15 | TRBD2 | TGTGCCAGCAGCTTAAGCCTAGCGGCTTACAATGAGCAGTACTTC | CASSLSLAAYNEQYF
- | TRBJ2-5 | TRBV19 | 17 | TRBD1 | TGTGCCAGTAGTCCGCGTTCGACAGGGAGTTACCAAGAGACCCAGTACTTC | CASSPRSTGSYQETQYF
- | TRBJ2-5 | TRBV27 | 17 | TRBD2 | TGTGCCAGCAGCTCGCCGGGACTAGCGGGAGTGTACAATGAGCAGTACTTC | CASSSPGLAGVYNEQYF
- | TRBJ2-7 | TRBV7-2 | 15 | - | TGTGCCAGCAGCAGGTCGGGCCGTCAGACTTACGAGCAGTACTTC | CASSRSGRQTYEQYF
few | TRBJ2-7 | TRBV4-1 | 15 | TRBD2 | TGCGCCAGCAGCCAAGAGGCGGGGGGGCTCTACGAGCAGTACTTC | CASSQEAGGLYEQYF
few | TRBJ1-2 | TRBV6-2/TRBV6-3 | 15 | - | TGTGCCAGCAGTTACGGGACCGAGTATGGAGTAGGCTACACCTTC | CASSYGTEYGVGYTF
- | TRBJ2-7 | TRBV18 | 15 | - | TGTGCCAGCTCACCCCAGAGGGGTCCCTACAATGAGCAGTACTTC | CASSPQRGPYNEQYF
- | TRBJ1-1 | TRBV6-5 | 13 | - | TGTGCCAGCAGTCCGACTCAGTATGGTGAAGCTTTCTTT | CASSPTQYGEAFF
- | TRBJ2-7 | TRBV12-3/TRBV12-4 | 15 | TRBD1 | TGTGCCAGCAGTTTCGGGGACAGGGAGTCCTACGAGCAGTACTTC | CASSFGDRESYEQYF
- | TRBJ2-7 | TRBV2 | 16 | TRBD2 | TGTGCCAGCAGGGAATTTGGAGGCGGGAGATTCTACGTGCAGTACTTC | CASREFGGGRFYVQYF
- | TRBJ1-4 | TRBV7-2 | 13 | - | TGTGCCAGCACCCGATACACTAATGAAAAACTGTTTTTT | CASTRYTNEKLFF
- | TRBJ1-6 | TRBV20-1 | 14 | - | TGCAGTGCTAGAGCCGCGACAGGAAGTTCACCCCTCCACTTT | CSARAATGSSPLHF
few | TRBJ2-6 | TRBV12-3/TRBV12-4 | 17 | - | TGTGCCAGCAGTTTATTGGTTAGTGGAACTGGGGCCAACGTCCTGACTTTC | CASSLLVSGTGANVLTF
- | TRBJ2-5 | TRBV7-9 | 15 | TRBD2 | TGTGCCAGCAGCTTGGACACTTGGCGGGAGGAGACCCAGTACTTC | CASSLDTWREETQYF
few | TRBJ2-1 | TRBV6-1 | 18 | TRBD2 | TGTGCCAGCAGGCCGGGACTAGCGAGAGAACAGAGGAACAATGAGCAGTTCTTC | CASRPGLAREQRNNEQFF
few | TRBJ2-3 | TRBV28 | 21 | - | TGTGCCAGCAGTTTTGCTCCCACGAGACAGACCCGGGGCTCGGTCACAGATACGCAGTATTTT | CASSFAPTRQTRGSVTDTQYF
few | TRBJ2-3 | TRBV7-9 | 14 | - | TGTGCCAGCAGCTATAGGGGGGTAACAGATACGCAGTATTTT | CASSYRGVTDTQYF
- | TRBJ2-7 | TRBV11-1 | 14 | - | TGTGCCAGCAGCCGACGGACTGGAAACTACGAGCAGTACTTC | CASSRRTGNYEQYF
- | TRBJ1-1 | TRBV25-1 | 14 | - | TGTGCCAGCAGTGAATTGGGGGTAAACACTGAAGCTTTCTTT | CASSELGVNTEAFF